This TCR beta chain is drawn from a study of regulatory T cells in long-lasting Graves disease. The time point was: newly diagnosed GD, antithyroid drugs for less than 3 months. Following extraction of RNA from PBMCs, that RNA was used to make the TCR library. This clonotype was counted many times. Its target is unknown. Combining iRepertoire HTBI primers with Arm-PCR of CDR3 regions, the authors built TCR beta libraries. TCRdb fed the multiplex PCR reads into MiXCR, producing one record per CDR3 protein. The sample has roughly 220,000 distinct CDR3 sequences, about 17% seen once; the top ten hold around 21%. Findings and limits, study-wide: The study examined only peripheral blood, not thyroid tissue. Newly diagnosed Graves' patients had higher TCR diversity than persistent ones.

The specimen comprised peripheral blood mononuclear cells (PBMCs), sampled at new diagnosis, from a patient treated with antithyroid drugs. The sequence came from a female donor with Graves disease.

The CDR3 loop reads CAIKGQANTGELFF. CDR3 DNA sequence: TGTGCCATCAAGGGGCAAGCGAACACCGGGGAGCTGTTTTTT. The chain links TRBV10-3 to TRBJ2-2; tentative D call: TRBD1 (5 bases). The germline V gene encodes CDR1 ENHRY and CDR2 SYGVKD. V lost 7 bases and J 0 bases, leaving 9 bases between the germline ends. This CDR3 contains 14 residues.